A single sample gave rise to the 8 T cell receptor beta chains below, sequenced in a study of shared clonotypes between healthy human individuals. Repertoires were generated with immunoSEQ multiplex PCR, while TCRdb's copy carries only in-frame clones and drops some. The data hold about 690,000 clones, with around 91% observed a single time. The specimen sequenced was memory CD8+ T cells from PBMCs. Subset noted: CD45RO+ cells pooled with CCR7-negative TemRA cells. The receptor set was obtained from a man between 18 and 29 years old in good health. Some clones in this sample may be carry-over from other donors' samples.

The chain combines TRBV6-1 with TRBJ2-7, with a tentative D call TRBD2 (6 bases). V dropped 10 bases and J dropped 5 bases, with 15 bases sitting between them. Per germline, CDR1 MNHNS and CDR2 SASEGT. The CDR3 is 12 residues long. CDR3 region: CATFSGPHEQYF. CDR3 coding DNA: TGTGCCACCTTTAGCGGTCCACACGAGCAGTACTTC.

The chain couples TRBV27 to TRBJ1-2, with a weak D call TRBD1 (5 bases). The CDR3 length is 15 residues. V was pared by 6 bases and J by 3 bases, with 17 bases between. Germline values: CDR1 MNHEY, CDR2 SMNVEV (reference sequence). CDR3 sequence reads: CASRSVGTLYYGYTF. The CDR3 nucleotides are TGTGCCAGCAGGTCCGTCGGGACTCTCTACTATGGCTACACCTTC.

The genes are TRBV6-1 and TRBJ2-7, with 9 bases lining up with TRBD1. Germline lookup yields CDR1 MNHNS and CDR2 SASEGT. The CDR3 sequence is 16 residues long. The J segment lost 2 bases and the V segment lost 0 bases, leaving 5 bases of the junction unmatched. The CDR3 bases are TGTGCCAGCAGTGAAGCGTCCAGGACAGGGGCCTACGAGCAGTACTTC. Protein sequence: CASSEASRTGAYEQYF.

V and J are TRBV7-9 and TRBJ2-7; D is possibly TRBD1 (6 bases). This CDR3 is 14 amino acids long. V lost 6 bases and J lost 7, with 19 bases in between. In germline, CDR1 is SEHNR, CDR2 FQNEAQ (reference sequence). This CDR3 reads CASSSLLWGREQYF. Written as DNA, the CDR3 is TGTGCCAGCAGTTCACTATTGTGGGGGCGAGAGCAGTACTTC.

The V and J genes are TRBV11-2 and TRBJ2-5, with D maybe TRBD2 (6 bases). V was pared by 3 bases and J by 0 bases, with 11 bases between. CDR1 and CDR2 from the germline V gene are SGHAT and FQNNGV. This CDR3 spans 15 amino acids. CDR3 loop: CASSLGGTHQETQYF. The CDR3 nucleotides read TGTGCCAGCAGCTTGGGCGGGACCCACCAAGAGACCCAGTACTTC. Filled out from reference TRBV11-2 and TRBJ2-5, the complete variable domain reads EAGVAQSPRYKIIEKRQSVAFWCNPISGHATLYWYQQILGQGPKLLIQFQNNGVVDDSQLPKDRFSAERLKGVDSTLKIQPAKLEDSAVYLCASSLGGTHQETQYFGPGTRLLVL.

The chain links TRBV28 to TRBJ1-1; D remains unclear. Trimming took off 6 bases at V and 5 bases at J, with 19 bases between the two ends. Germline V lookup: CDR1 MDHEN, CDR2 SYDVKM. The CDR3 covers 15 residues. CDR3 in amino acids: CASSRPGRAGTEAFF. The CDR3 nucleotides are TGTGCCAGCAGCCGACCCGGACGGGCGGGGACTGAAGCTTTCTTT.

On this clone: The same CDR3 can be traced to other DNA sequences in this sample. This chain uses TRBV10-3 with TRBJ2-1, with D possibly TRBD2 on 6 matching bases. V dropped 0 bases and J dropped 4 bases, with 7 bases sitting between them. The CDR3 has 14 residues. The germline V gene has CDR1 ENHRY and CDR2 SYGVKD. The CDR3 DNA is TGTGCCATCAGTGAGTCAGGAGGGTACAATGAGCAGTTCTTC. This codes for CAISESGGYNEQFF.

In its sample, this clone was seen a few times. This chain connects TRBV7-9 to TRBJ1-1; unclear D gene. The CDR3 spans 13 residues. The ends were cut back, 5 bases at V and 3 bases at J, with 10 bases in the middle. CDR1 SEHNR and CDR2 FQNEAQ come from the germline V gene (reference sequence). CDR3 region: CASSRSSDTEAFF. The CDR3 bases are TGTGCCAGCAGCCGCAGTAGTGACACTGAAGCTTTCTTT.